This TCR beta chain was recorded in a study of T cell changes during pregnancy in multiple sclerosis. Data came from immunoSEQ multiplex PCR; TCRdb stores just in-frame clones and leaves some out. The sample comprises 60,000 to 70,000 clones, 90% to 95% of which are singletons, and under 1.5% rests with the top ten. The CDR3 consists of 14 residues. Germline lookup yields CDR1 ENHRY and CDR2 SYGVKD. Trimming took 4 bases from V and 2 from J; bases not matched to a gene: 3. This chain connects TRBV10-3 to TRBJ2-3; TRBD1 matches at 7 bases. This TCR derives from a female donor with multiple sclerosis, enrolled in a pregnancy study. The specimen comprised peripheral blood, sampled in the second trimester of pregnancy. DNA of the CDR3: TGTGCCATCAGTGCGGACAGGATCACAGATACGCAGTATTTT. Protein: CAISADRITDTQYF.